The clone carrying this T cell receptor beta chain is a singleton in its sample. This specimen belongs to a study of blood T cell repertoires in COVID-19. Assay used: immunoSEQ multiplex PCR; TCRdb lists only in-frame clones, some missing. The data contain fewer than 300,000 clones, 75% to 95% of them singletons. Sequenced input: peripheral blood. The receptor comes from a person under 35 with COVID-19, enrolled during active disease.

CDR3 loop: CASSQDARGLNQPQHF. CDR3 nucleotides: TGCGCCAGCAGCCAAGATGCCAGGGGGCTCAATCAGCCCCAGCATTTT. This chain links TRBV4-3 with TRBJ1-5; 8 bases are shared with TRBD1. Germline CDR1 reads LGHNA; CDR2 reads YSLEER. CDR3 length: 16 residues. V was pared by 0 bases and J by 3 bases, with 4 bases of the junction left unmatched.